This T cell receptor beta chain was retrieved from a study of cytomegalovirus exposure and HLA in healthy donors. Clones were read by immunoSEQ multiplex PCR, and TCRdb kept only the in-frame ones, dropping some. The table lists over 150,000 clones, about 89% of them singletons, with around 3% in the top ten. This CDR3 region has 11 residues. Germline CDR1 and CDR2: SQVTM and ANQGSEA. Trimming cost V 4 bases and J 5 bases, with 9 bases left between them. The chain couples TRBV29-1 to TRBJ2-7; D gene ambiguous. What was sequenced was PBMCs. The sequence was collected from a young woman in good health and CMV-seropositive. DNA for the CDR3: TGCAGCGTTGCCAGGTCCCACGAGCAGTACTTC. Translated, it gives CSVARSHEQYF.